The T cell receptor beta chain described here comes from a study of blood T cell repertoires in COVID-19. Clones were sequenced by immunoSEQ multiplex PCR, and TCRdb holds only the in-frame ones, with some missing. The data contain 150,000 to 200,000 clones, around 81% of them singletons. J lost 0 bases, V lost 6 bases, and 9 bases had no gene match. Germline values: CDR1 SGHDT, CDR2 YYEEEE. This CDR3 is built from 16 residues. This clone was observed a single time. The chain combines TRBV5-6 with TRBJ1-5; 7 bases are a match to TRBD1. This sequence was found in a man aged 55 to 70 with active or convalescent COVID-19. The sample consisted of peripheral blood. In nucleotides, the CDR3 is TGTGCCAGCACCCGACAGGGTCGGGTTAGCAATCAGCCCCAGCATTTT. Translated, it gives CASTRQGRVSNQPQHF.